This T cell receptor (beta chain) was documented in a study of blood T cell repertoires in COVID-19. Overall study context: Samples of COVID-19 (acute and convalescent) were obtained from the United States, Italy and Spain. T cells, B-cell-depleted T cells, or PBMCs provided the cDNA or gDNA that served as material.

V gave up 0 bases and J gave up 0 bases, with 8 bases separating them. Germline-derived CDR1 and CDR2 are MNHEY and SVGEGT. CDR3 size: 16 residues. Source study methods: The assay estimated nucleated cells by amplifying reference gene primers. TCRdb's copy holds only in-frame clones and misses some; the assay was immunoSEQ multiplex PCR. Clone size and V and J calls were adopted from that table, with D and trimming inferred from the DNA. The table shows 270,000 or so clones, with under 90% occurring only once. The chain recombines TRBV6-2 or TRBV6-3 with TRBJ2-2; D is unclear. Sequencing was done on a sample of peripheral blood. This TCR was sampled from a woman aged 18-30 years with acute or convalescent COVID-19. CDR3: CASSYSETSNTGELFF. In nucleotides, the CDR3 is TGTGCCAGCAGTTACTCGGAGACCTCGAACACCGGGGAGCTGTTTTTT.